The 8 T cell receptor beta chains in this list originate from one sample, sequenced in a study of T cell repertoires in cytomegalovirus infection. One entry per CDR3 protein results from TCRdb running MiXCR on the reads. The table includes fewer than 85,000 distinct CDR3 sequences, around 49% detected once. No cognate antigen is known for these TCRs. Sequences were derived from CD8+ T cells from cultured PBMCs, sampled from culture after CMV antigen stimulation. These receptors were obtained from a human donor in good health (CMV status not recorded). Some clones in this sample may be carry-over from other donors' samples.

This chain joins TRBV28 and TRBJ2-1; 10 bases match TRBD1. The length of the CDR3 is 15 residues. Germline values: CDR1 MDHEN, CDR2 SYDVKM. V lost 5 bases, J lost 8 bases, and 9 bases stayed unmatched. This CDR3 is CASSRPGQGFDEQFF. The CDR3 nucleotides are TGTGCCAGCAGTCGTCCGGGACAGGGGTTCGATGAGCAGTTCTTC.

This clonotype was observed a handful of times. V gene TRBV7-6 combines with J gene TRBJ1-3; possible D gene TRBD1, 5 bases. CDR1 and CDR2 from the germline V gene are SGHVS and FNYEAQ. This CDR3 comprises 17 residues. V was cut by 2 bases and J by 0 bases, with 14 bases left in between. CDR3 amino acids: CASSLPPGAASGNTIYF. The CDR3 bases are TGTGCCAGCAGCTTACCCCCCGGGGCCGCCTCTGGAAACACCATATATTTT.

The V gene is TRBV10-3, the J gene TRBJ1-5; no firm D call. Germline CDR1 ENHRY, CDR2 SYGVKD. This CDR3 is built from 13 residues. The V and J ends lost 3 bases and 4 bases respectively, with 7 bases between them. CDR3 DNA: TGTGCCATCAGTGACGATTCTAATCAGCCCCAGCATTTT. Amino acid sequence: CAISDDSNQPQHF.

The chain combines TRBV10-3 with TRBJ2-7, with 9 positions matching TRBD1. The V gene end was trimmed by 5 bases and the J gene end by 4 bases; junction bases not matched to a gene: 9. CDR1 and CDR2 from the germline V gene are ENHRY and SYGVKD. The CDR3 is 15 amino acids. The CDR3: CAISPPGQGGYEQYF. CDR3 nucleotides: TGTGCCATCAGTCCTCCGGGACAGGGCGGATACGAGCAGTACTTC.

This clonotype was seen a few times. The CDR3 sequence: CASSLVAEAYEQYF. DNA of the CDR3: TGTGCCAGCAGTCTCGTGGCAGAAGCCTACGAGCAGTACTTC. The J gene is TRBJ2-7, the V gene TRBV28; D not resolved. The CDR3 contains 14 residues. The V gene's germline CDR1 is MDHEN and CDR2 SYDVKM. V was shortened by 5 bases and J by 2 bases, with 13 bases between the two germline ends.

The chain has TRBV27 and TRBJ2-7; 10 bases match TRBD2. Germline V gene sequence: CDR1 MNHEY, CDR2 SMNVEV (reference sequence). The CDR3 contains 13 residues. The V segment lost 5 bases and the J segment 5 bases; nucleotides outside the gene matches: 3. The chain's CDR3 is CASSPGTSDEQYF. The CDR3 nucleotides read TGTGCCAGCAGTCCCGGGACTAGCGACGAGCAGTACTTC.

Of note for this clonotype: The junction differs from germline at one of its ends, possibly a read error. V gene TRBV11-2 combines with J gene TRBJ1-1; D is possibly TRBD1 (5 bases). Germline V gene sequence: CDR1 SGHAT, CDR2 FQNNGV. The CDR3 has 16 residues. CDR3 sequence: CASSLLCRGANTEAYF. CDR3 DNA: TGTGCCAGCAGCTTACTGTGTCGAGGGGCGAACACTGAGGCTTACTTT.

This clonotype was counted between two and nine times. This rearrangement joins TRBV7-2 to TRBJ2-1, with TRBD2 matching over 10 bases. Per the germline V gene, CDR1 is SGHTA and CDR2 is FQGNSA. The V and J ends lost 5 bases and 3 bases, in that order; junction bases with no gene match: 4. The length of the CDR3 is 15 residues. CDR3 residues: CASSLGLANYNEQFF. In DNA, the CDR3 is TGTGCCAGCAGCCTGGGACTAGCGAACTACAATGAGCAGTTCTTC.